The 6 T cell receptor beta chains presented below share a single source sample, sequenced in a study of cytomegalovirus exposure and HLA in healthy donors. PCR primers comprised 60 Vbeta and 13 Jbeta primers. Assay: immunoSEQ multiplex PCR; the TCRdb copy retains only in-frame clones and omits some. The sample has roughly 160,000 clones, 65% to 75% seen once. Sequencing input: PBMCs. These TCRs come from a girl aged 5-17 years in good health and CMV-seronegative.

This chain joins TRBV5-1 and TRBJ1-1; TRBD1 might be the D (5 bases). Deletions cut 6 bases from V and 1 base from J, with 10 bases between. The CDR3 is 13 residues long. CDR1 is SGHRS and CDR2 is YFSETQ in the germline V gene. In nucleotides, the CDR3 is TGCGCCAGCATACAGGACGAGAACACTGAAGCTTTCTTT. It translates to CASIQDENTEAFF.

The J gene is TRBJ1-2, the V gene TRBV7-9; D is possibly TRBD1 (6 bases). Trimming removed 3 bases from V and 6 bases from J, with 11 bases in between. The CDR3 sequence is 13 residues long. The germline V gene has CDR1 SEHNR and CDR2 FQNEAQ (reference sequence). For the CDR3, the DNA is TGTGCCAGCAGCTTGGGGGCTTTCGATGGCTACACCTTC. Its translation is CASSLGAFDGYTF. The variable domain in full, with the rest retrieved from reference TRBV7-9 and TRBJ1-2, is DTGVSQNPRHKITKRGQNVTFRCDPISEHNRLYWYRQTLGQGPEFLTYFQNEAQLEKSRLLSDRFSAERPKGSFSTLEIQRTEQGDSAMYLCASSLGAFDGYTFGSGTRLTVV.

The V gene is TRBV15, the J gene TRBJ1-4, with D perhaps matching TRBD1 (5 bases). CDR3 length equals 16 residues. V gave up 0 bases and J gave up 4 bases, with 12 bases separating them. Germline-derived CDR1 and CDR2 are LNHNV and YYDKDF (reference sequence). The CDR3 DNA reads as TGTGCCACCAGCAGAGATGGGGCCCAGGGTAATGAAAAACTGTTTTTT. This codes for CATSRDGAQGNEKLFF.

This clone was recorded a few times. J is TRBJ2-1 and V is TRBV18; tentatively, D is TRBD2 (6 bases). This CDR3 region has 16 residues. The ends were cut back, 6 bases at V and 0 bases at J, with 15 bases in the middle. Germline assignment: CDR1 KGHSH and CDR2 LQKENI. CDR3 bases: TGTGCCAGCTCGGGGGGATTGGGCACCTCCTACAATGAGCAGTTCTTC. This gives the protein CASSGGLGTSYNEQFF.

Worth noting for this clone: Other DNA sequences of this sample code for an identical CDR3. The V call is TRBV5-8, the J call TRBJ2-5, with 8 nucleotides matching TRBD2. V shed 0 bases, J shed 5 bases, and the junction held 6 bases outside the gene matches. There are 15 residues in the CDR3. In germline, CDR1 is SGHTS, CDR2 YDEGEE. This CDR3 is CASSLVAGGPETQYF. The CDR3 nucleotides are TGTGCCAGCAGCTTGGTGGCGGGGGGACCGGAGACCCAGTACTTC.

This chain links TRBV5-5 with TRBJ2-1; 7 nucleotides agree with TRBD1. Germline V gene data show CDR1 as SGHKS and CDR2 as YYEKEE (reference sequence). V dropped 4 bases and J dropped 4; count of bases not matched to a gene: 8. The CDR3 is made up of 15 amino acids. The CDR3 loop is CASSGRDRSYNEQFF. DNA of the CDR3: TGTGCCAGCAGCGGCCGGGACAGATCTTACAATGAGCAGTTCTTC.